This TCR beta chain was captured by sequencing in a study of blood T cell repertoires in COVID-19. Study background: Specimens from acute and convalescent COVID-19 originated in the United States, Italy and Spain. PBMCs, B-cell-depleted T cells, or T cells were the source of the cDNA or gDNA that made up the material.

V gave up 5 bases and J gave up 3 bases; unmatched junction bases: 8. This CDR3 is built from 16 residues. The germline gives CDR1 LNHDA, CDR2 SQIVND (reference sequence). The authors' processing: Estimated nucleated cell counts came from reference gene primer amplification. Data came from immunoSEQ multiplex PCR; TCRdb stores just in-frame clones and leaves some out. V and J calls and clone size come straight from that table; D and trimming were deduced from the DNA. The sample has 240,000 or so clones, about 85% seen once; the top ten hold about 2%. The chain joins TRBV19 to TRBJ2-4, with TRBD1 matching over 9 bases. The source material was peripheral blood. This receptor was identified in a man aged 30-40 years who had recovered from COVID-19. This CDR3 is CASSPRQGGFKNIQYF. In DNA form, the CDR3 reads TGTGCCAGTAGTCCCCGACAGGGGGGATTCAAAAACATTCAGTACTTC.